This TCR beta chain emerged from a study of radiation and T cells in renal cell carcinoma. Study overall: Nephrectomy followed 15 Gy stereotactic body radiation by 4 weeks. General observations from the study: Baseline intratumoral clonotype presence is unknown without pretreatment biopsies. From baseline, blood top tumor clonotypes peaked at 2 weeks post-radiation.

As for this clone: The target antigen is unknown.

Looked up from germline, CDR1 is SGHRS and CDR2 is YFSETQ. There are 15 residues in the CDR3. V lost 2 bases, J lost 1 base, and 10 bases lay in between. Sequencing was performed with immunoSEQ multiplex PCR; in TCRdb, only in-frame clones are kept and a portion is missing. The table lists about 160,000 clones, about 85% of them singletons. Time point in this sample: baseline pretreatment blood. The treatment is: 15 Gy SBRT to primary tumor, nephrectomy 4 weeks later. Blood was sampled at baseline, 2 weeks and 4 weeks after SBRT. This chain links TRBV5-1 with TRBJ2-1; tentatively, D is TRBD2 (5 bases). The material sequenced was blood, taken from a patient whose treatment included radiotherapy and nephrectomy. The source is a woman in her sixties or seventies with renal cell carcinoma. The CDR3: CASSLTRGSYNEQFF. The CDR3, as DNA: TGCGCCAGCAGCTTAACTAGAGGTTCCTACAATGAGCAGTTCTTC.